The sequence of this T cell receptor (beta chain) was determined in a study of OX40 agonist ivuxolimab in advanced cancers. General study points: At 0.1 to 3.0 mg/kg and by week 6, clonal expansion occurred in CD4+ and CD8+ blood T cells. On average, a greater number of expanded clones characterised CD8+ T cells relative to CD4+. With doses of 0.1-3.0 mg/kg, partial responders showed among the lowest clonal expansion.

On this clone itself: What it recognizes is unknown.

A history of autoimmune disease or systemic immunosuppression excluded patients. TCRdb's table, derived via immunoSEQ multiplex PCR, lists solely in-frame clones and lacks some. Of about 41,000 clones in the sample, about 90% were seen once. The CDR3 has 15 amino acids. The germline gives CDR1 MGHDK, CDR2 SYGVNS. V lost 2 bases, J lost 0 bases, and 1 base stayed unmatched. The source material was CD4+ or CD8+ T cells sorted from blood, sampled in a trial of the OX40 agonist ivuxolimab. The clonotype was recovered from an adult with an advanced solid tumor such as melanoma, head and neck, liver or kidney cancer. The chain couples TRBV25-1 to TRBJ2-3, with 8 bases identical to TRBD1. CDR3: CASSEHRGSTDTQYF. As DNA, the CDR3 is TGTGCCAGCAGTGAACACAGGGGGAGCACAGATACGCAGTATTTT.